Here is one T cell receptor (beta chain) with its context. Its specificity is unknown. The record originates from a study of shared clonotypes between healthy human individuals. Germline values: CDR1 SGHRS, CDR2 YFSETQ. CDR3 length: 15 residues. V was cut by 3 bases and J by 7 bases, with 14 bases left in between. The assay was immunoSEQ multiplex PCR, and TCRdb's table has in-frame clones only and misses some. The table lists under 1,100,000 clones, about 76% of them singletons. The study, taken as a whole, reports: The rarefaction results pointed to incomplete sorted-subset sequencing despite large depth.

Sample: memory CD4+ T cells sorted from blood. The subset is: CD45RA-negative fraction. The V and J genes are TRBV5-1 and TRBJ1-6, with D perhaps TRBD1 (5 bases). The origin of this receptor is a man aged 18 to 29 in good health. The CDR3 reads CASSYGGEGNSPLHF. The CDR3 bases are TGCGCCAGCAGCTATGGAGGGGAGGGGAATTCACCCCTCCACTTT.